The 18 T cell receptor beta chains given below trace back to one sample, sequenced in a study of blood T cell repertoires in COVID-19. Some clones are missing from TCRdb's copy, which holds only in-frame ones; the method was immunoSEQ multiplex PCR. The data hold around 140,000 clones, with 65% to 90% observed a single time. The sample was peripheral blood. The receptors were sampled from a woman aged 55-75 years with active or convalescent COVID-19.

The chain carries TRBV7-2 and TRBJ2-7; 8 bases are shared with TRBD2. Germline lookup yields CDR1 SGHTA and CDR2 FQGNSA. This CDR3 contains 14 residues. Trimming cost V 3 bases and J 6 bases; bases outside gene matches: 7. The CDR3 sequence: CASSFRGLVGEQYF. The CDR3 DNA is TGTGCCAGCAGCTTCCGGGGACTAGTAGGCGAGCAGTACTTC.

The rearrangement joins TRBV6-6 to TRBJ1-5, with D uncertain. Germline loops: CDR1 MNHNY, CDR2 SVGAGI (reference sequence). Trimming pared 5 bases from V and 1 base from J, leaving 12 bases between. The CDR3 sequence is 15 residues long. As DNA, the CDR3 is TGTGCCAGCAGTGGGTCCCTCGGGAGCAATCAGCCCCAGCATTTT. Its translation: CASSGSLGSNQPQHF.

The rearrangement joins TRBV9 to TRBJ1-1, with TRBD1 matching over 7 bases. Per the germline V gene, CDR1 is SGDLS and CDR2 is YYNGEE. The CDR3 totals 14 residues. V trimming: 0 bases; J trimming: 6 bases; junction bases outside the gene matches: 5. CDR3 protein: CASSVGGGRAEAFF. Here the CDR3 DNA reads TGTGCCAGCAGCGTAGGAGGGGGCCGGGCTGAAGCTTTCTTT.

The count of this clone is one. The chain joins TRBV6-2 or TRBV6-3 to TRBJ2-3; D is undetermined. V was clipped by 2 bases and J by 0 bases, with 9 bases between them. The CDR3 is 15 residues long. From germline, CDR1 is MNHEY and CDR2 SVGEGT. The chain's CDR3 is CASSYLEGSTDTQYF. The DNA of the CDR3 is TGTGCCAGCAGTTACCTAGAAGGAAGCACAGATACGCAGTATTTT.

This chain uses TRBV6-2 or TRBV6-3 with TRBJ2-1; TRBD2 aligns across 13 bases. The ends lost 6 bases at V and 7 bases at J; junction bases unmatched: 6. The CDR3 is 15 residues long. Germline V gene sequence: CDR1 MNHEY, CDR2 SVGEGT. DNA of the CDR3: TGTGCCAGCAGCTCTACTAGCGGGAGGGGGAATGAGCAGTTCTTC. It specifies CASSSTSGRGNEQFF.

This clone showed up just once. The chain uses TRBV6-1 and TRBJ1-6; D is undetermined. This CDR3 spans 15 amino acids. CDR1 is MNHNS, CDR2 SASEGT, per germline. Trimming cost V 3 bases and J 4 bases, with 10 bases left between them. CDR3 bases: TGTGCCAGCAGTGATTCCAGCGGGTATAATTCACCCCTCCACTTT. Translating it yields CASSDSSGYNSPLHF.

The chain has TRBV6-1 and TRBJ2-7, with D perhaps TRBD1 (5 bases). V lost 1 base and J 7 bases, leaving 17 bases between the germline ends. CDR1 and CDR2 from the germline V gene are MNHNS and SASEGT. The CDR3 has 15 amino acids. The CDR3 nucleotides read TGTGCCAGCAGTGAAGGGCGTAGGGGAAGAGGTGAGCAGTACGTC. Protein product: CASSEGRRGRGEQYV.

This clone has just a few counts. CDR3 region: CASSQSRGVGLTGELFF. CDR3 bases: TGCGCCAGCAGCCAAAGCCGGGGGGTAGGGTTGACCGGGGAGCTGTTTTTT. This chain joins TRBV4-3 and TRBJ2-2; the match to TRBD2 covers 7 bases. V lost 2 bases, J lost 5 bases, and 11 bases stayed unmatched. The germline V gene has CDR1 LGHNA and CDR2 YSLEER. This CDR3 is 17 amino acids long.

This chain links TRBV5-6 with TRBJ1-5, with D possibly matching TRBD1 (5 bases). Germline-derived CDR1 and CDR2 are SGHDT and YYEEEE. V lost 2 bases and J 7 bases, leaving 13 bases between the germline ends. The CDR3 is 14 residues long. This chain's CDR3 is CASSFRVSGQPQHF. The CDR3 coding sequence is TGTGCCAGCAGCTTCAGGGTATCTGGGCAGCCCCAGCATTTT.

The chain carries TRBV6-5 and TRBJ2-1; the match to TRBD1 covers 10 bases. This CDR3 has 13 residues. Germline CDR1 and CDR2: MNHEY and SVGAGI. CDR3: CASQTGGRNEQFF. Written as DNA, the CDR3 is TGTGCTTCCCAGACAGGGGGCCGGAATGAGCAGTTCTTC.

This clone was counted between two and nine times. The chain joins TRBV4-3 to TRBJ2-1, with D possibly being TRBD2 (5 bases). Germline values: CDR1 LGHNA, CDR2 YSLEER. This CDR3 contains 15 residues. Trimming removed 0 bases at V and 6 bases at J, with 12 bases between. CDR3 sequence reads: CASSQDYGNPNEQFF. CDR3 nucleotides: TGCGCCAGCAGCCAAGATTACGGGAACCCCAATGAGCAGTTCTTC.

The genes are TRBV28 and TRBJ1-2, with 7 bases that match TRBD1. The CDR3 contains 17 residues. Germline V gene sequence: CDR1 MDHEN, CDR2 SYDVKM. The ends lost 1 base at V and 5 bases at J; junction bases unmatched: 13. In DNA, the CDR3 is TGTGCCAGCAGTTTATCTGCCCAGGGGACAGACATTTATGGCTACACCTTC. It codes for CASSLSAQGTDIYGYTF.

The V and J genes are TRBV9 and TRBJ1-6; TRBD1 agrees at 8 bases. The CDR3 totals 15 residues. The junction had 6 bases not matched to a gene; V was cut back by 3 bases and J by 7 bases. Germline V CDR1 and CDR2: SGDLS, YYNGEE. The CDR3 here is CASSAQGVGNSPLHF. The CDR3 DNA reads as TGTGCCAGCAGCGCACAGGGGGTGGGAAATTCACCCCTCCACTTT. Supplemented by reference TRBV9 and TRBJ1-6, the full variable domain reads DSGVTQTPKHLITATGQRVTLRCSPRSGDLSVYWYQQSLDQGLQFLIQYYNGEERAKGNILERFSAQQFPDLHSELNLSSLELGDSALYFCASSAQGVGNSPLHFGNGTRLTVT.

J is TRBJ2-2 and V is TRBV7-9, with unresolved D. V gave up 3 bases and J gave up 0 bases, with 11 bases separating them. Germline V lookup: CDR1 SEHNR, CDR2 FQNEAQ (reference sequence). The CDR3 contains 16 residues. CDR3 protein: CASSFPARTNTGELFF. The CDR3 DNA reads as TGTGCCAGCAGCTTCCCCGCCAGAACGAACACCGGGGAGCTGTTTTTT.

The V gene is TRBV4-3, the J gene TRBJ1-4, with 10 bases identical to TRBD1. This CDR3 region has 15 residues. Germline values: CDR1 LGHNA, CDR2 YSLEER. The ends lost 0 bases at V and 7 bases at J; junction bases unmatched: 2. The CDR3 DNA reads as TGCGCCAGCAGCCAAGAATGGGACAGGGGTGAAAAACTGTTTTTT. Its protein is CASSQEWDRGEKLFF.

The rearrangement links TRBV28 to TRBJ1-6; 9 positions agree with TRBD1. CDR1 is MDHEN, CDR2 SYDVKM, per germline. The CDR3 consists of 14 residues. V lost 8 bases and J lost 7; bases outside the gene matches: 6. The DNA for the CDR3 is TGTGCCAGCGTGGGACAGGGTAGGAATTCACCCCTCCACTTT. Amino acids: CASVGQGRNSPLHF. Drawing the rest from reference TRBV28 and TRBJ1-6, the complete variable domain is DVKVTQSSRYLVKRTGEKVFLECVQDMDHENMFWYRQDPGLGLRLIYFSYDVKMKEKGDIPEGYSVSREKKERFSLILESASTNQTSMYLCASVGQGRNSPLHFGNGTRLTVT.

The V call is TRBV30, the J call TRBJ2-3; a weak D match, TRBD1 (7 bases). Trimming removed 7 bases from V and 5 bases from J, with 13 bases in between. The CDR3 consists of 12 residues. Looked up from germline, CDR1 is GTSNPN and CDR2 is SVGIG (reference sequence). Written as DNA, the CDR3 is TGTGCCTCCAGGGGGGCGGGAGATACGCAGTATTTT. This translates into CASRGAGDTQYF.

The V and J genes are TRBV6-4 and TRBJ2-1, with D tentatively TRBD1 (6 bases). V was shortened by 2 bases and J by 5 bases, with 16 bases between the two germline ends. The CDR3 is made up of 16 amino acids. Germline V lookup: CDR1 MRHNA, CDR2 SNTAGT. The CDR3: CASSDRWTEFHNEQFF. The CDR3 DNA sequence: TGTGCCAGCAGTGACCGATGGACAGAATTCCACAATGAGCAGTTCTTC.